This TCR beta chain comes out of a study of blood T cells in healthy people across ages. A second PCR, run for about 7 to 11 cycles, used a sample-barcoded 5' primer plus a J-beta primer mix. TCRdb re-called the 5' RACE reads through MiXCR, storing one row per CDR3 protein. The sample lists fewer than 750,000 distinct CDR3 sequences, 45% to 60% occurring once. Study-wide results and caveats: Naive and antigen-experienced cells could not be conclusively compared, given unsorted PBMCs. Older age went with lower TCR beta diversity per million T cells, in a roughly linear way.

V dropped 2 bases and J dropped 12 bases, with 12 bases sitting between them. Per the germline V gene, CDR1 is KGHDR and CDR2 is SFDVKD. The CDR3 consists of 13 residues. In its sample, this clonotype was seen a few times. Its target is unknown. This receptor was obtained from a woman aged 80 or over in good health. The chain uses TRBV24-1 and TRBJ1-4, with a tentative D call TRBD1 (6 bases). The specimen was blood. In DNA form, the CDR3 reads TGTGCCACCAGTGATTCCGCTTGGACAGAACTGTTTTTT. Translated, it gives CATSDSAWTELFF.